These T cell receptor beta chains were read from a single sample in a study of OX40 agonist ivuxolimab in advanced cancers. Clones were sequenced by immunoSEQ multiplex PCR, and TCRdb holds only the in-frame ones, with some missing. Seen here are roughly 53,000 clones, 93% observed once, and the top ten hold around 18%. The source was CD4+ or CD8+ T cells sorted from blood, collected in a trial of the OX40 agonist ivuxolimab. These receptors all come from an adult with an advanced solid tumor such as melanoma, head and neck, liver or kidney cancer. Both conserved end residues are part of each CDR3. Fields, in order: J gene, V gene, clone size, D gene, CDR3 DNA, CDR3 protein. D genes are given only for firm matches. The size entry is marked missing in some rows and otherwise reads once, few, many or a size class.

j_call: TRBJ2-7
v_call: TRBV9
clone_size: NA
d_call: NA
cdr3_nt: TGTGCCAGCAGCCCCCGGGGGCTAGCCTACGAGCAGTACTTC
cdr3_aa: CASSPRGLAYEQYF

j_call: TRBJ2-5
v_call: TRBV28
clone_size: once
d_call: TRBD2
cdr3_nt: TGTGCCAGCAGTTGGGGACTAGCGGGAGAGGGTCTCGTAGAGACCCAGTACTTC
cdr3_aa: CASSWGLAGEGLVETQYF

j_call: TRBJ2-5
v_call: TRBV7-9
clone_size: NA
d_call: TRBD1
cdr3_nt: TGTGCCAGCAGCTCCAACTGGCAGGGGGCCGGGGAGACCCAGTACTTC
cdr3_aa: CASSSNWQGAGETQYF

j_call: TRBJ2-7
v_call: TRBV7-3
clone_size: NA
d_call: NA
cdr3_nt: TGTGCCAGCGCGCCCCTGGCGACAGGAGGATACGAGCAGTACTTC
cdr3_aa: CASAPLATGGYEQYF

j_call: TRBJ2-5
v_call: TRBV30
clone_size: NA
d_call: NA
cdr3_nt: TGTGCCTGGAGTGTAAGTCTTCAAGTGGCCCAGTACTTC
cdr3_aa: CAWSVSLQVAQYF

j_call: TRBJ2-7
v_call: TRBV7-9
clone_size: NA
d_call: NA
cdr3_nt: TGTGCCAGCAGCTTAGAAAGGGATAGGTACGAGCAGTACTTC
cdr3_aa: CASSLERDRYEQYF

j_call: TRBJ2-2
v_call: TRBV2
clone_size: NA
d_call: NA
cdr3_nt: TGTGCCAGCAGTGAAGTAAGGGGCCCCTTCACCGGGGAGCTGTTTTTT
cdr3_aa: CASSEVRGPFTGELFF

j_call: TRBJ1-2
v_call: TRBV5-6
clone_size: NA
d_call: NA
cdr3_nt: TGTGCCAGCAGCTCGGGGCAGGGGATATTCTATGGCTACACCTTC
cdr3_aa: CASSSGQGIFYGYTF

j_call: TRBJ2-5
v_call: TRBV5-8
clone_size: NA
d_call: NA
cdr3_nt: TGTGCCAGCAGCTGGACACCGGGGACACCTCAAGAGACCCAGTACTTC
cdr3_aa: CASSWTPGTPQETQYF

j_call: TRBJ2-7
v_call: TRBV13
clone_size: NA
d_call: NA
cdr3_nt: TGTGCCAGCAGCTTAGAGACTAGGTACGAGCAGTACTTC
cdr3_aa: CASSLETRYEQYF

j_call: TRBJ1-5
v_call: TRBV7-2
clone_size: NA
d_call: NA
cdr3_nt: TGTGCCAGCAGCCCATCACAAGGGCGGCCCCAGCATTTT
cdr3_aa: CASSPSQGRPQHF

j_call: TRBJ1-5
v_call: TRBV28
clone_size: NA
d_call: NA
cdr3_nt: TGTGCCAGCGGACTGACGGAAGATAGCAATCAGCCCCAGCATTTT
cdr3_aa: CASGLTEDSNQPQHF

j_call: TRBJ2-2
v_call: TRBV29-1
clone_size: NA
d_call: TRBD1
cdr3_nt: TGCAGCGCGACAGGGTCCACCGGGGAGCTGTTTTTT
cdr3_aa: CSATGSTGELFF

j_call: TRBJ2-7
v_call: TRBV5-6
clone_size: NA
d_call: NA
cdr3_nt: TGTGCCAGCAGCTACGGCTCCTACGAGCAGTACTTC
cdr3_aa: CASSYGSYEQYF

j_call: TRBJ1-1
v_call: TRBV6-6
clone_size: NA
d_call: TRBD1
cdr3_nt: TGTGCCAGCAGCGAAGGGGCAGGGGGTTTAACTGAAGCTTTCTTT
cdr3_aa: CASSEGAGGLTEAFF